These T cell receptor beta chains were read from a single sample in a study of blood T cell repertoires in COVID-19. Produced via immunoSEQ multiplex PCR; TCRdb's table is partial and in-frame only. The sample has roughly 86,000 clones, around 80% seen once. Material for sequencing was peripheral blood. These receptors were obtained from a human donor in a cohort sampled during active COVID-19. CDR3s include the opening cysteine and the closing phenylalanine or tryptophan. The D gene is left open where the match is weak. A clone size is listed for some rows: how often the clone was seen (once, few, many), or a class if it is expanded.

cdr3_aa: CASSELAGNTGELFF; cdr3_nt: TGTGCCAGCAGTGAACTAGCGGGGAACACCGGGGAGCTGTTTTTT; v_call: TRBV6-1; d_call: TRBD2; j_call: TRBJ2-2; clone_size: .
cdr3_aa: CASSRQGYTEAFF; cdr3_nt: TGTGCCAGTAGTCGACAGGGGTACACTGAAGCTTTCTTT; v_call: TRBV19; d_call: TRBD1; j_call: TRBJ1-1; clone_size: few
cdr3_aa: CASSPHRVSHYGYTF; cdr3_nt: TGTGCCAGCAGTCCACACAGGGTTTCTCACTATGGCTACACCTTC; v_call: TRBV28; d_call: .; j_call: TRBJ1-2; clone_size: .
cdr3_aa: CASSRPSGGYNEQFF; cdr3_nt: TGTGCCAGCAGCCGACCTAGCGGGGGGTACAATGAGCAGTTCTTC; v_call: TRBV5-4; d_call: TRBD2; j_call: TRBJ2-1; clone_size: .
cdr3_aa: CASSQGHNTGELFF; cdr3_nt: TGTGCCAGCAGCCAAGGACATAACACCGGGGAGCTGTTTTTT; v_call: TRBV3-1/TRBV3-2; d_call: .; j_call: TRBJ2-2; clone_size: .
cdr3_aa: CASSPGRADTIYF; cdr3_nt: TGTGCCAGCTCACCCGGCAGGGCGGACACCATATATTTT; v_call: TRBV18; d_call: .; j_call: TRBJ1-3; clone_size: .
cdr3_aa: CASSLPTGRANTEAFF; cdr3_nt: TGTGCCAGCAGCTTACCGACTGGGCGGGCGAACACTGAAGCTTTCTTT; v_call: TRBV6-2/TRBV6-3; d_call: .; j_call: TRBJ1-1; clone_size: .
cdr3_aa: CASSRRDYTDTQYF; cdr3_nt: TGTGCCAGCAGCAGACGGGACTACACAGATACGCAGTATTTT; v_call: TRBV11-2; d_call: TRBD2; j_call: TRBJ2-3; clone_size: .
cdr3_aa: CACFRGAPVTEAFF; cdr3_nt: TGTGCCTGCTTCCGGGGAGCGCCGGTCACTGAAGCTTTCTTT; v_call: TRBV28; d_call: .; j_call: TRBJ1-1; clone_size: .
cdr3_aa: CAISESAGVSTDTQYF; cdr3_nt: TGTGCCATCAGTGAATCAGCGGGGGTTAGCACAGATACGCAGTATTTT; v_call: TRBV10-3; d_call: TRBD2; j_call: TRBJ2-3; clone_size: .
cdr3_aa: CASSLRGNEQFF; cdr3_nt: TGTGCCAGCAGCTTAAGGGGCAATGAGCAGTTCTTC; v_call: TRBV7-6; d_call: .; j_call: TRBJ2-1; clone_size: .
cdr3_aa: CASSPRFGSGGSNTNTGELFF; cdr3_nt: TGTGCCAGCTCACCCCGGTTCGGTAGCGGGGGCTCTAACACGAACACCGGGGAGCTGTTTTTT; v_call: TRBV18; d_call: TRBD2; j_call: TRBJ2-2; clone_size: few
cdr3_aa: CASSTNPAGSPLHF; cdr3_nt: TGTGCCAGCAGCACGAACCCAGCGGGTTCACCCCTCCACTTT; v_call: TRBV7-9; d_call: .; j_call: TRBJ1-6; clone_size: once
cdr3_aa: CASSLQGFAGELFF; cdr3_nt: TGTGCCAGCAGCCTACAGGGGTTCGCCGGGGAGCTGTTTTTT; v_call: TRBV7-3; d_call: TRBD1; j_call: TRBJ2-2; clone_size: few
cdr3_aa: CASSLVAGGNEQFF; cdr3_nt: TGCGCCAGCAGCTTGGTTGCGGGGGGTAATGAGCAGTTCTTC; v_call: TRBV5-1; d_call: TRBD2; j_call: TRBJ2-1; clone_size: .
cdr3_aa: CASSPGFGSREQFF; cdr3_nt: TGTGCCAGCTCACCGGGCTTTGGGTCAAGGGAGCAGTTCTTC; v_call: TRBV18; d_call: .; j_call: TRBJ2-1; clone_size: few
cdr3_aa: CSASRETEAFF; cdr3_nt: TGCAGTGCCTCCCGGGAAACTGAAGCTTTCTTT; v_call: TRBV20-1; d_call: .; j_call: TRBJ1-1; clone_size: once
cdr3_aa: CAWNQQGAEAFF; cdr3_nt: TGTGCCTGGAACCAACAGGGGGCTGAAGCTTTCTTT; v_call: TRBV30; d_call: TRBD1; j_call: TRBJ1-1; clone_size: few
cdr3_aa: CSVGGGANTGELFF; cdr3_nt: TGCAGCGTTGGCGGGGGGGCGAACACCGGGGAGCTGTTTTTT; v_call: TRBV29-1; d_call: TRBD2; j_call: TRBJ2-2; clone_size: .
cdr3_aa: CASSWGLNTGELFF; cdr3_nt: TGTGCCAGCAGTTGGGGACTGAACACCGGGGAGCTGTTTTTT; v_call: TRBV27; d_call: .; j_call: TRBJ2-2; clone_size: .
cdr3_aa: CASSLVAGSYNEQFF; cdr3_nt: TGCGCCAGCAGCTTGGTAGCGGGATCTTACAATGAGCAGTTCTTC; v_call: TRBV5-1; d_call: TRBD2; j_call: TRBJ2-1; clone_size: .
cdr3_aa: CATGGGGSTDTQYF; cdr3_nt: TGTGCCACCGGGGGCGGGGGAAGCACAGATACGCAGTATTTT; v_call: TRBV24-1; d_call: .; j_call: TRBJ2-3; clone_size: .
cdr3_aa: CASSPGHEETQYF; cdr3_nt: TGTGCCAGCTCACCGGGCCATGAAGAGACCCAGTACTTC; v_call: TRBV18; d_call: .; j_call: TRBJ2-5; clone_size: .
cdr3_aa: CASSRRVSQPQHF; cdr3_nt: TGTGCCAGCAGTCGCAGGGTTAGTCAGCCCCAGCATTTT; v_call: TRBV6-5; d_call: .; j_call: TRBJ1-5; clone_size: .
cdr3_aa: CASSYREGQPQHF; cdr3_nt: TGTGCCAGCAGTTACAGGGAGGGCCAGCCCCAGCATTTT; v_call: TRBV6-5; d_call: .; j_call: TRBJ1-5; clone_size: .
cdr3_aa: CASSETDRGGEKLFF; cdr3_nt: TGTGCCAGCAGCGAAACGGACAGAGGAGGCGAAAAACTGTTTTTT; v_call: TRBV2; d_call: .; j_call: TRBJ1-4; clone_size: .
cdr3_aa: CASWRGQGPFDTQYF; cdr3_nt: TGTGCCAGCTGGAGGGGACAGGGGCCCTTCGACACGCAGTATTTT; v_call: TRBV27; d_call: TRBD1; j_call: TRBJ2-3; clone_size: .
cdr3_aa: CASSSAVSGNTIYF; cdr3_nt: TGCGCCAGCAGCTCGGCGGTCTCTGGAAACACCATATATTTT; v_call: TRBV5-1; d_call: .; j_call: TRBJ1-3; clone_size: .
cdr3_aa: CASIKDRGLFYGYTF; cdr3_nt: TGTGCCAGCATTAAAGACAGGGGGCTTTTCTATGGCTACACCTTC; v_call: TRBV21-1; d_call: .; j_call: TRBJ1-2; clone_size: once
cdr3_aa: CASSRGLAGGQDTQYF; cdr3_nt: TGTGCCAGCAGCCGGGGGCTAGCGGGGGGGCAAGATACGCAGTATTTT; v_call: TRBV5-6; d_call: TRBD2; j_call: TRBJ2-3; clone_size: .
cdr3_aa: CASSQDLRVRTEAFF; cdr3_nt: TGTGCCAGCAGCCAAGACCTCAGGGTGAGGACTGAAGCTTTCTTT; v_call: TRBV3-1/TRBV3-2; d_call: .; j_call: TRBJ1-1; clone_size: few
cdr3_aa: CASNEEGGELFF; cdr3_nt: TGTGCCAGCAATGAGGAGGGCGGGGAGCTGTTTTTT; v_call: TRBV28; d_call: .; j_call: TRBJ2-2; clone_size: few
cdr3_aa: CASSLPIWLKETQYF; cdr3_nt: TGTGCCAGCAGCTTACCCATATGGCTTAAGGAGACCCAGTACTTC; v_call: TRBV7-8; d_call: .; j_call: TRBJ2-5; clone_size: .
cdr3_aa: CASSLAGALYGYTF; cdr3_nt: TGCGCCAGCAGCTTGGCAGGGGCCCTCTATGGCTACACCTTC; v_call: TRBV5-1; d_call: .; j_call: TRBJ1-2; clone_size: .
cdr3_aa: CASSPQGTSNQPQHF; cdr3_nt: TGTGCCAGCAGCCCCCAGGGGACCAGCAATCAGCCCCAGCATTTT; v_call: TRBV6-6; d_call: .; j_call: TRBJ1-5; clone_size: .
cdr3_aa: CASSMGQGGSIGYGYTF; cdr3_nt: TGTGCCAGCAGCATGGGACAGGGGGGTAGTATCGGCTATGGCTACACCTTC; v_call: TRBV5-4; d_call: TRBD1; j_call: TRBJ1-2; clone_size: .
cdr3_aa: CASSPGTELNGYTF; cdr3_nt: TGTGCCAGCTCACCCGGGACAGAGCTTAATGGCTACACCTTC; v_call: TRBV18; d_call: TRBD1; j_call: TRBJ1-2; clone_size: .
cdr3_aa: CASSRTGAGNTIYF; cdr3_nt: TGTGCCAGCAGCCGGACAGGGGCAGGAAACACCATATATTTT; v_call: TRBV7-9; d_call: TRBD1; j_call: TRBJ1-3; clone_size: .